A selection of T cell receptor beta chains follows, all from one sample in a study of blood T cells in healthy people across ages. One entry per CDR3 protein results from TCRdb running MiXCR on the 5' RACE reads. The sample lists over 600,000 distinct CDR3 sequences; about 45% were seen once. Sequencing was carried out using blood. The receptors come from a man older than 75 in good health. Both conserved end residues are part of each CDR3. Each record gives: CDR3 DNA, CDR3 protein, J gene, CDR3 length, clone size, V gene, D gene. D genes are given only for firm matches. Some rows have no size entry. The others give once, few or many, or a class for an expanded clone.

TGTGCCAGCAGTTTAGACAGGGAGAGACGACAGCCCCAGCATTTT CASSLDRERRQPQHF TRBJ1-5 15 - TRBV12-3/TRBV12-4 -
TGTGTCAGCAGCCCCCAGCCCTACGAGCAGTACTTC CVSSPQPYEQYF TRBJ2-7 12 - TRBV6-2/TRBV6-3 -
TGCAGTGCTAGACTGGGTCAGGGGGCTGTCGATTACAATGAGCAGTTCTTC CSARLGQGAVDYNEQFF TRBJ2-1 17 - TRBV20-1 TRBD1
TGCAGTGCTAGACCCCCGGGACGGGCAGAGACCCAGTACTTC CSARPPGRAETQYF TRBJ2-5 14 - TRBV20-1 -
TGTGCCAGCAGCTCCCTCGGGGGGTTAGGTAATGAGCAGTTCTTC CASSSLGGLGNEQFF TRBJ2-1 15 - TRBV5-5 TRBD2
TGCAGTGCCCGTAGAGGCAATGATCAGTTCTTC CSARRGNDQFF TRBJ2-1 11 once TRBV20-1 -
TGCGCCAGCAGCTTGGAAGTGGGAAACAATTCACCCCTCCACTTT CASSLEVGNNSPLHF TRBJ1-6 15 few TRBV5-1 -
TGTGCCAGCAGTCCCGCTGCGAGCTCTGGAAACACCATATATTTT CASSPAASSGNTIYF TRBJ1-3 15 once TRBV27 -
TGTGCCAGCAGCCTTGGGACGGTGCGCGTTAACTATGGCTACACCTTC CASSLGTVRVNYGYTF TRBJ1-2 16 - TRBV7-2 -
TGTGCCAGCATTTCTGGCCCGCAGCAGCAGTTCTTC CASISGPQQQFF TRBJ2-1 12 - TRBV2 -
TGCAGTGCTAGGCGGGATGGGTGGGTGAATGAGCAGTTCTTC CSARRDGWVNEQFF TRBJ2-1 14 - TRBV20-1 -
TGTGCCATCAGTGCGGGCGAAGCCAAAAACATTCAGTACTTC CAISAGEAKNIQYF TRBJ2-4 14 - TRBV10-3 -
TGCAGTGCTGATAGATTGGGCAGGGATAATTCACCCCTCCACTTT CSADRLGRDNSPLHF TRBJ1-6 15 - TRBV20-1 -
TGTGCCAGCAGCTCGGGACAGGGCGCCCATGGCTACACCTTC CASSSGQGAHGYTF TRBJ1-2 14 - TRBV7-9 TRBD1
TGCAGTGCTCACCCTTTCGGGACAGATTCCTACAATGAGCAGTTCTTC CSAHPFGTDSYNEQFF TRBJ2-1 16 many TRBV20-1 TRBD1
TGTGCCAGCAGCATAACCGTGGGGGAGACCCAGTACTTC CASSITVGETQYF TRBJ2-5 13 once TRBV7-8 -
TGTGCCAGCAGCCCAAGGGCGGGAGGTTGTACGCAGTATTTT CASSPRAGGCTQYF TRBJ2-3 14 - TRBV7-2 TRBD2
TGTGCCAGCAGTTTTTATAAGGGGACGCAGTATTTT CASSFYKGTQYF TRBJ2-3 12 - TRBV12-3/TRBV12-4 -
TGCGCCAGCAGCCAGGAAAAAAGCTCCTACAATGAGCAGTTCTTC CASSQEKSSYNEQFF TRBJ2-1 15 - TRBV4-3 -
TGTGCCAGCACCAAATGGCCTCCAATAAACTATGGCTACACCTTC CASTKWPPINYGYTF TRBJ1-2 15 - TRBV27 -
TGCAGCGTTGCAACAGAGACCCAGTACTTC CSVATETQYF TRBJ2-5 10 many TRBV29-1 -
TGTGCCAGCAGCCCATGGGAGGTTGCCAGACAAGAGACCCAGTACTTC CASSPWEVARQETQYF TRBJ2-5 16 - TRBV3-1 -
TGCGCCAGCAGCCCCGATGGAGGCCAGGGAGAGGGAACTTACAATGAGCAGTTCTTC CASSPDGGQGEGTYNEQFF TRBJ2-1 19 few TRBV5-1 -
TGTGCCAGCAGTTACTTTCAACCCCCTGGGGCCAACGTCCTGACTTTC CASSYFQPPGANVLTF TRBJ2-6 16 few TRBV6-2/TRBV6-3 -
TGTGCCAGCAGTTTTTATACTAGCGGGAAGGTTGAGCAGTTCTTC CASSFYTSGKVEQFF TRBJ2-1 15 many TRBV12-3/TRBV12-4 TRBD2
TGTGCCAGCAGCTTAGCAGGGGCGGCGGAGACCCAGTACTTC CASSLAGAAETQYF TRBJ2-5 14 many TRBV7-9 -
TGTGCCACCAGTGATTTGACCGGGGATGGGGATACGCAGTATTTT CATSDLTGDGDTQYF TRBJ2-3 15 few TRBV24-1 -
TGCAGTGCTATAAGGACAGGAGTAAAAGAGACCCAGTACTTC CSAIRTGVKETQYF TRBJ2-5 14 - TRBV20-1 TRBD1
TGCAGTGCTCGACCCAACTCCTACAATGAGCAGTTCTTC CSARPNSYNEQFF TRBJ2-1 13 once TRBV20-1 -
TGCAGCGTGAGAACTAGCGCCTCCTCCTACGAGCAGTACTTC CSVRTSASSYEQYF TRBJ2-7 14 - TRBV29-1 TRBD2
TGCAGTGCCAGCACATACGGCGGGGAGAGCTCCTACAATGAGCAGTTCTTC CSASTYGGESSYNEQFF TRBJ2-1 17 few TRBV20-1 -
TGTGCCAGCAGCCGCGGGTTAGATGAGCAGTTCTTC CASSRGLDEQFF TRBJ2-1 12 - TRBV7-2 -
TGTGCCAGCAGCCAAACGGCTACCTACGAGCAGTACTTC CASSQTATYEQYF TRBJ2-7 13 many TRBV3-1 -
TGTGCCAGCAGCTTAACGAGCACCCGGGGCCCCCCCGGGGAGCTGTTTTTT CASSLTSTRGPPGELFF TRBJ2-2 17 - TRBV7-3 -